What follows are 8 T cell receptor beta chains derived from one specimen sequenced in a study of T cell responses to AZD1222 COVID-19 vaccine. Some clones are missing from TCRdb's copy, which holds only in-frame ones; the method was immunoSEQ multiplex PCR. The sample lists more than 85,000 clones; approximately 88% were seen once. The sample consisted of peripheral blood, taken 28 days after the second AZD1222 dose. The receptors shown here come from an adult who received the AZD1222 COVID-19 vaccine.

CDR3 region: CASSLLAGVRGNSPLHF. CDR3 bases: TGTGCCAGCAGTTTACTGGCAGGGGTTCGTGGGAATTCACCCCTCCACTTT. This rearrangement joins TRBV27 to TRBJ1-6; the D gene is possibly TRBD1 (6 bases). This CDR3 spans 17 amino acids. V was shortened by 2 bases and J by 7 bases, with 18 bases between the two germline ends. Germline loops: CDR1 MNHEY, CDR2 SMNVEV (reference sequence).

This chain's CDR3 is CASSLSGQGDGAFF. The CDR3 nucleotides are TGTGCCAGCAGCTTATCGGGACAGGGCGATGGAGCTTTCTTT. The chain has TRBV7-9 and TRBJ1-1, with 9 bases that match TRBD1. V lost 2 bases, J lost 10 bases, and 8 bases stayed unmatched. The length of the CDR3 is 14 residues. Germline V gene data show CDR1 as SEHNR and CDR2 as FQNEAQ (reference sequence).

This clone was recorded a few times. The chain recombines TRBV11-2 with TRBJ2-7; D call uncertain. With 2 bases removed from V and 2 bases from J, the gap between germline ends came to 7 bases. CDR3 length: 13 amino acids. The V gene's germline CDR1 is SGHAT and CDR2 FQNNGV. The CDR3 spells CASSLMQAYEQYF. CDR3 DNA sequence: TGTGCCAGCAGCTTAATGCAGGCCTACGAGCAGTACTTC.

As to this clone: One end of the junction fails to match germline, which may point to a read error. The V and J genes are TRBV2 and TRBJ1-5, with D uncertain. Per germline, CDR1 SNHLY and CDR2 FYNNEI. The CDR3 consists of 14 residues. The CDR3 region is CASKRGSSNQPQHF. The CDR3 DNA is TGTGCCAGCAAGAGAGGGAGCAGCAACCAGCCCCAGCATTTT.

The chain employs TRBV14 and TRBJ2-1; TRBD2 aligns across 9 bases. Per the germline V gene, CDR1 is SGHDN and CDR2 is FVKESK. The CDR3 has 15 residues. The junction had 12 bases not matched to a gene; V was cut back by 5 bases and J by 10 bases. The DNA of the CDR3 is TGTGCCAGCAGCTCTCTAGCGGGGCGCTCCGGGGAGCAGTTCTTC. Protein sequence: CASSSLAGRSGEQFF. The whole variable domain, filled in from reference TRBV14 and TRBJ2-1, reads EAGVTQFPSHSVIEKGQTVTLRCDPISGHDNLYWYRRVMGKEIKFLLHFVKESKQDESGMPNNRFLAERTGGTYSTLKVQPAELEDSGVYFCASSSLAGRSGEQFFGPGTRLTVL.

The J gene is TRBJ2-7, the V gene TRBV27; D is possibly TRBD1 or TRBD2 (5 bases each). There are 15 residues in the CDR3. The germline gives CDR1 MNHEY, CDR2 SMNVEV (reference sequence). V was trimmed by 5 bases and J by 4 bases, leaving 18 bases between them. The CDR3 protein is CASSHIRLGEYEQYF. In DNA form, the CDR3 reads TGTGCCAGCAGTCACATCCGCCTGGGGGAATACGAGCAGTACTTC.

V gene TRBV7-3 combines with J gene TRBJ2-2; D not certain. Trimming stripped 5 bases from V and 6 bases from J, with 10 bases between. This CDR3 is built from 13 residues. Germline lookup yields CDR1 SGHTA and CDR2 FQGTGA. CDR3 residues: CASSRGVPGELFF. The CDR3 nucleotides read TGTGCCAGCAGCCGTGGGGTGCCCGGGGAGCTGTTTTTT.

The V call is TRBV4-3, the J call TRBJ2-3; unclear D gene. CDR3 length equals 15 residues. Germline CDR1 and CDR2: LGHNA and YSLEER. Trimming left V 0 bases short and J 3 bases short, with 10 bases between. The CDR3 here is CASSQDPPLTDTQYF. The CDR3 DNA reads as TGCGCCAGCAGCCAAGATCCCCCTCTAACAGATACGCAGTATTTT.